The sequence of this TCR beta chain was determined in a study of T cells in Graves' hyperthyroidism and ophthalmopathy. This clonotype was detected only a few times. This CDR3 has 17 amino acids. Germline loops: CDR1 LGHDT, CDR2 YNNKEL (reference sequence). V lost 2 bases to trimming and J lost 5 bases, with 21 bases between them. The investigators amplified TCR beta CDR3 regions from RNA transcripts. HTBI primers were employed in a first-round RT-PCR of the TCR CDR3. MiXCR, run by TCRdb on the multiplex PCR reads, gives a single entry per CDR3 protein. This sample has 550,000 to 800,000 distinct CDR3 sequences; over 15% occur once, and the top ten carry under 8.5%.

This TCR derives from a man between 18 and 35 years old with Graves' hyperthyroidism. The chain combines TRBV3-1 with TRBJ2-5, with a possible D match to TRBD2 (7 bases). Sequencing used blood. As DNA, the CDR3 is TGTGCCAGCAGCCAAACCGGGGGGCGGCAGGGACGGGAGACCCAGTACTTC. Protein product: CASSQTGGRQGRETQYF.